Below are 26 T cell receptor beta chains sequenced from a single sample in a study of T cell responses to AZD1222 COVID-19 vaccine (dated by TCRdb to the early 2020s). To prepare the library, the immunoSEQ multiplex PCR assay was applied. TCRdb took over this immuneACCESS table, retaining in-frame rearrangements with V and J assigned. Such tables are incomplete; in checked studies, under half of the missing clones stem from an unresolved V gene, and the remainder is unexplained. This sample lists more than 150,000 clones; roughly 94% were detected once. The leading ten clones occupy approximately 0.6% of the sample. The sample's time point label, decoded: baseline before first vaccination. The sample here was peripheral blood, taken on day 0 of AZD1222 vaccination. The source of these receptors is an adult in good health.

V is TRBV11-3 and J is TRBJ1-1; D unresolved. The germline gives CDR1 SGHNT, CDR2 YENEEA. V was cut by 5 bases and J by 6 bases, with 13 bases left in between. CDR3 length equals 13 residues. CDR3 nucleotide sequence: TGTGCCAGCAGCCCAGGTTTTGGGGCTGAAGCTTTCTTT. This codes for CASSPGFGAEAFF.

The chain has TRBV6-5 and TRBJ1-1; 8 positions match TRBD1. The trim removed 5 bases at V and 8 bases at J, leaving 7 bases unmatched. CDR3 length: 13 residues. The germline V gene has CDR1 MNHEY and CDR2 SVGAGI. The CDR3 nucleotides read TGTGCCAGCAGTCCGAACCGGGACAGGGAAGCTTTCTTT. It is translated as CASSPNRDREAFF.

The chain joins TRBV6-5 to TRBJ1-5; no definite D call. Trimming removed 2 bases from V and 9 bases from J, with 14 bases in between. Germline V CDR1 and CDR2: MNHEY, SVGAGI. There are 14 residues in the CDR3. DNA for the CDR3: TGTGCCAGCAGTTACGGGCCCTCCTCAACGCCCCAGCATTTT. The encoded protein is CASSYGPSSTPQHF.

The CDR3 region is CASSPTTGGGNGYTF. The DNA for the CDR3 is TGTGCCAGCAGCCCTACTACTGGGGGGGGCAATGGCTACACCTTC. The chain recombines TRBV3-1 (or the pseudogene TRBV3-2) with TRBJ1-2, with D perhaps matching TRBD1 (6 bases). This CDR3 has 15 residues. Germline V gives CDR1 LGHDT, CDR2 YNNKEL (reference sequence). Between the trimmed V and J ends, which lost 4 bases and 6 bases, there was a span of 18 bases.

The rearrangement links TRBV3-1 (or the pseudogene TRBV3-2) to TRBJ1-2; D gene unclear. Trimming removed 6 bases from V and 4 bases from J, with 9 bases in between. Germline V CDR1 and CDR2: LGHDT, YNNKEL (reference sequence). The CDR3 has 12 residues. The CDR3: CASSRESYGYTF. The DNA for the CDR3 is TGTGCCAGCAGTCGTGAATCCTATGGCTACACCTTC.

The chain couples TRBV10-3 to TRBJ1-1; D gene uncertain. V lost 4 bases, J lost 5 bases, and 11 bases lay in between. The CDR3 sequence is 13 residues long. The V gene's germline CDR1 is ENHRY and CDR2 SYGVKD. CDR3 sequence reads: CAISGDTRTEAFF. The CDR3 nucleotides are TGTGCCATCAGTGGAGACACTAGAACTGAAGCTTTCTTT.

The V and J genes are TRBV25-1 and TRBJ2-1, with TRBD2 matching over 10 bases. In germline, CDR1 is MGHDK, CDR2 SYGVNS. Losses at the gene ends were 1 base for V and 8 bases for J; bases not matched to a gene: 8. The CDR3 has 16 residues. The CDR3 coding sequence is TGTGCCAGCAGTGAATCAGGGACTAGCGAAGTGGATGAGCAGTTCTTC. Its translation: CASSESGTSEVDEQFF.

J is TRBJ1-2 and V is TRBV6-5; no clear D gene. Germline V gene data show CDR1 as MNHEY and CDR2 as SVGAGI. This CDR3 has 14 amino acids. Between the trimmed V and J ends, which lost 0 bases and 6 bases, there was a span of 11 bases. CDR3 residues: CASSYSTQHNGYTF. The CDR3 region has the DNA TGTGCCAGCAGTTACTCGACCCAGCACAATGGCTACACCTTC.

This chain joins TRBV19 and TRBJ1-2; D not resolved. The ends were cut back, 5 bases at V and 3 bases at J, with 19 bases in the middle. Germline CDR1 is LNHDA and CDR2 is SQIVND (reference sequence). This CDR3 spans 16 amino acids. The CDR3 here is CASSGLLRFEDYGYTF. CDR3 sequence (DNA): TGTGCCAGTAGTGGACTCCTTAGATTTGAGGACTATGGCTACACCTTC.

V and J are TRBV6-5 and TRBJ2-1; no reliable D call. V lost 2 bases and J lost 7, with 6 bases in between. Germline V CDR1 and CDR2: MNHEY, SVGAGI. CDR3 size: 12 residues. CDR3 amino acids: CASSYTVNEQFF. In DNA form, the CDR3 reads TGTGCCAGCAGTTACACCGTGAATGAGCAGTTCTTC.

V gene TRBV20-1 combines with J gene TRBJ2-7, with 10 bases matching TRBD2. In germline, CDR1 is DFQATT, CDR2 SNEGSKA (reference sequence). J was trimmed by 3 bases and V by 3 bases; bases with no gene match: 5. This CDR3 is 14 amino acids long. The CDR3 nucleotides read TGCAGTGCTAGTAGTCCTAGCGGGGGCTACGAGCAGTACTTC. Translating it yields CSASSPSGGYEQYF.

The chain employs TRBV5-1 and TRBJ1-3; 9 nucleotides agree with TRBD1. V was pared by 4 bases and J by 8 bases, with 10 bases of the junction left unmatched. The germline V gene encodes CDR1 SGHRS and CDR2 YFSETQ. This CDR3 spans 15 amino acids. CDR3 region: CASSHRGQGQDTIYF. DNA for the CDR3: TGCGCCAGCAGCCACCGGGGACAGGGACAGGACACCATATATTTT.

The chain's CDR3 is CASSLDGQINQPQHF. The CDR3 nucleotides are TGCGCCAGCAGTCTTGACGGACAGATCAATCAGCCCCAGCATTTT. The rearrangement joins TRBV5-1 to TRBJ1-5; D perhaps matches TRBD1 (6 bases). V lost 5 bases and J 3 bases, leaving 15 bases between the germline ends. CDR1 SGHRS and CDR2 YFSETQ come from the germline V gene. The CDR3 contains 15 residues.

The rearrangement uses TRBV10-3 and TRBJ2-7, with TRBD1 matching 7 bases. After removal of 2 bases from V and 9 bases from J, the junction contained 7 bases not matched to a gene. CDR3 length equals 13 residues. Germline CDR1 and CDR2: ENHRY and SYGVKD. CDR3 sequence: CAISEGTGVAQYF. Here the CDR3 DNA reads TGTGCCATCAGTGAGGGCACAGGGGTGGCGCAGTACTTC.

V and J are TRBV11-2 and TRBJ2-7; no firm D call. The CDR3 sequence is 12 residues long. The V and J ends lost 1 base and 7 bases respectively, with 8 bases between them. Germline-derived CDR1 and CDR2 are SGHAT and FQNNGV. CDR3 residues: CASSLARREQYF. The CDR3 DNA reads as TGTGCCAGCAGCTTAGCCCGGCGGGAGCAGTACTTC.

The rearrangement links TRBV5-4 to TRBJ2-2, with 8 bases identical to TRBD2. In germline, CDR1 is SGHNT, CDR2 YYREEE (reference sequence). The CDR3 contains 15 residues. After removal of 0 bases from V and 2 bases from J, the junction contained 0 bases not matched to a gene. CDR3 sequence (DNA): TGTGCCAGCAGCTTGGTAGCGGGAAACACCGGGGAGCTGTTTTTT. Protein product: CASSLVAGNTGELFF.

The chain carries TRBV14 and TRBJ1-6; a weak D match, TRBD1 (5 bases). This CDR3 region has 13 residues. Germline CDR1 and CDR2: SGHDN and FVKESK. V was cut by 0 bases and J by 19 bases, with 16 bases left in between. CDR3 nucleotides: TGTGCCAGCAGCCAAGATTTGGAGGGGCTCCTTCACTTT. This codes for CASSQDLEGLLHF.

The chain uses TRBV28 and TRBJ1-5, with a weak D call TRBD1 (6 bases). Between the trimmed V and J ends, which lost 6 bases and 1 base, there was a span of 13 bases. Per the germline V gene, CDR1 is MDHEN and CDR2 is SYDVKM. The CDR3 sequence is 15 residues long. CDR3 DNA sequence: TGTGCCAGCAGCAGGGGTTCTTTGAGCAATCAGCCCCAGCATTTT. Its translation is CASSRGSLSNQPQHF.

The chain links TRBV19 to TRBJ1-5; D gene ambiguous. Germline V gene sequence: CDR1 LNHDA, CDR2 SQIVND (reference sequence). There are 15 residues in the CDR3. The V end was cut by 9 bases, the J end by 0 bases, with 15 bases between. Here the CDR3 DNA reads TGTGCCAGCGCGGTGGGTCCCTATAGCAATCAGCCCCAGCATTTT. Amino acids: CASAVGPYSNQPQHF.

CDR3 sequence: CASSSREESGNTIYF. The CDR3, as DNA: TGCGCCAGCAGCTCCAGGGAGGAGTCTGGAAACACCATATATTTT. The chain joins TRBV5-1 to TRBJ1-3; a possible D gene is TRBD1 (5 bases). The CDR3 has 15 residues. Trimming stripped 3 bases from V and 1 base from J, with 11 bases between. Germline V gene data show CDR1 as SGHRS and CDR2 as YFSETQ. The complete variable domain, with remaining parts taken from reference TRBV5-1 and TRBJ1-3, reads KAGVTQTPRYLIKTRGQQVTLSCSPISGHRSVSWYQQTPGQGLQFLFEYFSETQRNKGNFPGRFSGRQFSNSRSEMNVSTLELGDSALYLCASSSREESGNTIYFGEGSWLTVV.

This chain connects TRBV29-1 to TRBJ1-3; D is uncertain. The ends were cut back, 7 bases at V and 0 bases at J, with 10 bases in the middle. The CDR3 loop spans 13 amino acids. Germline lookup yields CDR1 SQVTM and CDR2 ANQGSEA. The CDR3: CSAGTSSGNTIYF. CDR3 nucleotides: TGCAGCGCCGGTACGAGCTCTGGAAACACCATATATTTT. The whole variable domain, filled in from reference TRBV29-1 and TRBJ1-3, reads SAVISQKPSRDICQRGTSLTIQCQVDSQVTMMFWYRQQPGQSLTLIATANQGSEATYESGFVIDKFPISRPNLTFSTLTVSNMSPEDSSIYLCSAGTSSGNTIYFGEGSWLTVV.

The J gene is TRBJ2-3, the V gene TRBV5-1, with TRBD2 matching over 9 bases. V shed 3 bases and J 0 bases; nucleotides not matched to a gene: 5. This CDR3 comprises 16 residues. Looked up from germline, CDR1 is SGHRS and CDR2 is YFSETQ. CDR3 DNA: TGCGCCAGCAGCTACGCGGGAGGGCCAAGCACAGATACGCAGTATTTT. It yields the protein CASSYAGGPSTDTQYF.

V usage is TRBV9 and J usage is TRBJ2-3, with 7 bases lining up with TRBD2. The ends lost 3 bases at V and 1 base at J; junction bases unmatched: 5. CDR1 SGDLS and CDR2 YYNGEE come from the germline V gene. The CDR3 extends over 15 amino acids. CDR3 sequence (DNA): TGTGCCAGCAGCGCGAACGCGGGAGGCACAGATACGCAGTATTTT. Residues: CASSANAGGTDTQYF.

The rearrangement uses TRBV28 and TRBJ2-7; TRBD2 agrees at 8 bases. CDR3 length: 14 residues. Germline V gives CDR1 MDHEN, CDR2 SYDVKM. With V trimmed by 7 bases and J by 3 bases, 8 bases remained unmatched. The CDR3 spells CASIPSGGSYEQYF. In DNA, the CDR3 is TGTGCCAGCATACCCTCGGGGGGGAGCTACGAGCAGTACTTC.

The V and J genes are TRBV14 and TRBJ1-5; 7 bases are shared with TRBD1. With V trimmed by 0 bases and J by 7 bases, 12 bases remained unmatched. Germline V gene lookup returns CDR1 SGHDN and CDR2 FVKESK. The CDR3 has 17 residues. The CDR3 coding sequence is TGTGCCAGCAGCCAAGATTATAACGGGACAGAGTACCAGCCCCAGCATTTT. Amino acids: CASSQDYNGTEYQPQHF.

CDR3 residues: CASNPNSQPTGELFF. CDR3 sequence (DNA): TGTGCCAGCAACCCGAACAGCCAGCCCACTGGGGAGCTGTTTTTT. The rearrangement uses TRBV6-5 and TRBJ2-2; D ambiguous. The CDR3 covers 15 residues. Looked up from germline, CDR1 is MNHEY and CDR2 is SVGAGI. Deletions cut 7 bases from V and 8 bases from J, with 20 bases between.